This T cell receptor (beta chain) derives from a study of metastatic and nonmetastatic thyroid tumors. This clone was picked up a small number of times. TCRdb reprocessed the PCR reads using MiXCR. The sample includes about 25,000 clones, approximately 20% seen only once; the top ten take about 4.6%. The V and J ends lost 2 bases and 1 base, in that order; junction bases with no gene match: 0. Germline values: CDR1 MNHNS, CDR2 SASEGT. The CDR3 runs to 15 residues. Every patient underwent thyroid surgery untreated. The J gene is TRBJ2-5, the V gene TRBV6-1; 11 nucleotides line up with TRBD2. Sequences were obtained from blood. The origin of this receptor is a male donor with papillary thyroid cancer or a benign thyroid nodule (not recorded which). Some clones in this sample may be carry-over from other donors' samples. The CDR3 region has the DNA TGTGCCAGCAGTGAAACTAGCGGGAGCCAAGAGACCCAGTACTTC. Translating gives CASSETSGSQETQYF.